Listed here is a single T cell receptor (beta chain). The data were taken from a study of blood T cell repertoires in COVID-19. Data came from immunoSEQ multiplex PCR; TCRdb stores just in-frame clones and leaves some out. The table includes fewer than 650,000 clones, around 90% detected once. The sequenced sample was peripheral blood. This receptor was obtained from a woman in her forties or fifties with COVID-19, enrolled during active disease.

The CDR3 DNA follows: TGTGCCAGCAGTGACTCGGATCGAGAGACCCAGTACTTC. Its protein is CASSDSDRETQYF. This chain joins TRBV28 and TRBJ2-5; D is ambiguous. The CDR3 totals 13 residues. CDR1 and CDR2 (germline): MDHEN, SYDVKM. Trimming pared 5 bases from V and 4 bases from J, leaving 11 bases between.